This T cell receptor (beta chain) was recovered during a study of T cell responses to AZD1222 COVID-19 vaccine. After removal of 4 bases from V and 0 bases from J, the junction contained 5 bases not matched to a gene. The CDR3 is 17 residues long. Germline loops: CDR1 SGHKS, CDR2 YYEKEE (reference sequence). This clone was seen once. The assay was immunoSEQ multiplex PCR, and TCRdb's table has in-frame clones only and misses some. The data show about 120,000 clones, around 89% seen once. Sequencing used peripheral blood, obtained on day 0 of AZD1222 vaccination. This rearrangement joins TRBV5-5 to TRBJ2-7, with 15 bases identical to TRBD2. The receptor's source is an adult in good health. CDR3 coding DNA: TGTGCCAGCAGCCCTGGACTAGCGGGGGGGAGCTCCTACGAGCAGTACTTC. The encoded protein is CASSPGLAGGSSYEQYF.